This TCR beta chain came from a study of T cell responses to AZD1222 COVID-19 vaccine (dated by TCRdb to 2020 to 2022). For the wider study: AZD1222 recipients given second doses at about 4 weeks or at about 12 weeks were pooled, since spike-specific TCR depth and breadth were not found to differ between the two schedules. Enrollment into the trials was organized by age into subgroups of 18-55, 56-69 and 70-plus years, and those subgroups contained roughly 150, 30 and 60 TCR-sequenced participants, respectively. A total of 233 trial participants underwent TCR sequencing, of whom some 210 received two doses of AZD1222 and about 25 received two doses of the MenACWY control vaccine. The paper's findings and limits, for the study overall: Conclusions about previously exposed vaccinees were limited because only six AZD1222 recipients were SARS-CoV-2 seropositive at baseline. Participants were mostly white British, with more females than males. The authors suggested clonal diversity may have been underestimated. After two AZD1222 doses, both the breadth and the depth of spike-specific TCRs were significantly higher than at day 0 and than in MenACWY recipients. Nearly half of unique spike-specific TCRs reportedly recognized epitopes outside regions mutated in the B.1.351 and B.1.1.7 variants. Vaccine-associated CD4 TCRs spanned the whole spike protein, with dominant responses in regions 160-218 and 743-854. Because no day 14 peak-response samples were available, the repertoires could be characterized only after the peak T cell response. In the small 56-69-year group, the increase in depth fell short of significance, most likely because of low power.

The cysteine opens and the phenylalanine closes a CDR3 of 15 amino acids. Only the CDR3 DNA stays, 45 bases, in frame from base 1. V lost 6 bases and J lost 2 bases; the stretch between them is 16 bases long. CDR1 and CDR2 were assigned from the germline V gene (reference sequence) as SEHNR and FQNEAQ. On this clone: Which antigen it targets is not known. No much larger clone exists at a distance of one base, and base qualities are not known.

Reading the label with the study, this specimen's time point is: baseline before first vaccination. Vaccinee samples were obtained from the UK trials COV001 and COV002, which included a single-blind randomized controlled phase 2/3 trial of AZD1222 (ChAdOx1 nCoV-19) in healthy adults. For TCRbeta chain sequencing, PBMC samples from trial participants were taken at day 0 and at day 28 after the second dose. The CDR3 regions of human TCRbeta chains were subjected to immunosequencing. Concerning the study's data processing: Repertoire TCRs were checked for matches against a reference library of SARS-CoV-2-specific TCRs that had been generated using the MIRA antigen-specificity platform. Breadth meant the fraction of unique TCRs that were SARS-CoV-2-associated, whereas depth meant the fraction of total T cells that were SARS-CoV-2-associated. Using the MIRA data, each spike-specific TCR was assigned both to the spike region to which the TCR was reactive and to a CD4 or CD8 class. Log10-transformed breadth and depth values were compared by one-way ANOVA with Sidak's multiple comparisons tests. As stored in TCRdb, this immuneACCESS dataset retains in-frame rearrangements with V and J assigned. A fraction of the clones does not appear; measured against another copy, unresolved V genes explain less than half of the discrepancy, and the remainder lacks a known reason. V and J calls and clone size are copied from that table; D and trimming were computed from the DNA. The sample includes more than 110,000 clones, with approximately 93% observed a single time. The ten top clones hold approximately 4.9% of the sample.

This receptor was obtained from an adult in good health. Recombination linked TRBV7-9 to TRBJ1-2; the D region possibly corresponds to TRBD1 (5 bases align). Sequenced material: peripheral blood, taken on day 0 of AZD1222 vaccination. The CDR3 region reads CASRHAGGANYGYTF. The nucleotide sequence is given as TGTGCCAGCAGGCATGCTGGGGGTGCAAACTATGGCTACACCTTC. The CDR3 plus the reference TRBV7-9 and TRBJ1-2 genes for the other parts give the full variable domain: DTGVSQNPRHKITKRGQNVTFRCDPISEHNRLYWYRQTLGQGPEFLTYFQNEAQLEKSRLLSDRFSAERPKGSFSTLEIQRTEQGDSAMYLCASRHAGGANYGYTFGSGTRLTVV.